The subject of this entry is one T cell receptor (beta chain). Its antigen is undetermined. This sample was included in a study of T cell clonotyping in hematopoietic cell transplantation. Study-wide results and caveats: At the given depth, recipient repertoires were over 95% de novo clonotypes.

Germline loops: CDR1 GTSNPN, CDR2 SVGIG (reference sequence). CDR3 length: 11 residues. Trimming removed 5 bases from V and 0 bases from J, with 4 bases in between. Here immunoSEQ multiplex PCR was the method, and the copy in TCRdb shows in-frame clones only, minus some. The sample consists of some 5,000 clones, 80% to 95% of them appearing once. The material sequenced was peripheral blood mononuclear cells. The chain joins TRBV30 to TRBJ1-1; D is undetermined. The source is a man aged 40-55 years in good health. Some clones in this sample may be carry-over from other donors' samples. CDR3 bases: TGTGCCTGGTACCTGAACACTGAAGCTTTCTTT. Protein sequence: CAWYLNTEAFF.